This T cell receptor beta chain came from a study of blood T cell repertoires in COVID-19. Turning to the study itself: Material from acute and convalescent COVID-19 was sourced from the United States, Italy and Spain. T cells, B-cell-depleted T cells, or PBMCs supplied cDNA or gDNA.

The J segment lost 6 bases and the V segment lost 4 bases, leaving 13 bases of the junction unmatched. Germline lookup yields CDR1 SGDLS and CDR2 YYNGEE. CDR3 size: 18 residues. In the authors' methods: The authors estimated nucleated cell counts from reference gene primer amplification. TCRdb keeps only in-frame clones here, not all; method: immunoSEQ multiplex PCR. That table gives V, J and clone size, and the DNA gave D and trimming. Seen here are fewer than 110,000 clones, 80% to 90% observed once, and the top ten hold about 3.2%. The chain is built from TRBV9 and TRBJ2-2, with 12 bases aligning to TRBD1. The sequenced sample was peripheral blood. The TCR was taken from a human donor in a cohort sampled during active COVID-19. CDR3 residues: CASSLRPGTGGAAGELFF. The CDR3 region has the DNA TGTGCCAGCAGCCTACGTCCCGGGACAGGGGGCGCGGCCGGGGAGCTGTTTTTT.